These T cell receptor beta chains were read from a single sample in a study of early stage breast cancer tumors. Profiled with immunoSEQ multiplex PCR; TCRdb holds only in-frame clones, not every one. The sample records about 5,400 clones, about two thirds being singletons. The material sequenced was breast tumor tissue. The source is a person in their 60s with breast cancer. The CDR3 runs from the conserved cysteine through the conserved F or W. A D gene is named only where the DNA matches it firmly.

.	TRBJ2-4	TRBV6-5	TGTGCCAGCAGCCCTTCTGGGATGTACATTCAGTACTTC	CASSPSGMYIQYF